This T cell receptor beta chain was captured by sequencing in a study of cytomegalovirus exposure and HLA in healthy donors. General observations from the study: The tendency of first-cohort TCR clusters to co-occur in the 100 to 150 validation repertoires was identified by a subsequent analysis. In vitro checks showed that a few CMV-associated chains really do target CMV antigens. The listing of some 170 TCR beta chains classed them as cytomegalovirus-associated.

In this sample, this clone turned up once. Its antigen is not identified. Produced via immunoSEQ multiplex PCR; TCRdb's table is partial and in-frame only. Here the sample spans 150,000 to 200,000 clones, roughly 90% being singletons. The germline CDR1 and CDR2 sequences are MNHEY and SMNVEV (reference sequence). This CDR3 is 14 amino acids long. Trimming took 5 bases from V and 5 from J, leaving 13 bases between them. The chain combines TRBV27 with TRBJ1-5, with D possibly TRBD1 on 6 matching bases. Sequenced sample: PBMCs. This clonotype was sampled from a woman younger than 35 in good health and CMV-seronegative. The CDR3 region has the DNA TGTGCCAGCAGTCGAAGCGGGGGCCATCAGCCCCAGCATTTT. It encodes CASSRSGGHQPQHF.